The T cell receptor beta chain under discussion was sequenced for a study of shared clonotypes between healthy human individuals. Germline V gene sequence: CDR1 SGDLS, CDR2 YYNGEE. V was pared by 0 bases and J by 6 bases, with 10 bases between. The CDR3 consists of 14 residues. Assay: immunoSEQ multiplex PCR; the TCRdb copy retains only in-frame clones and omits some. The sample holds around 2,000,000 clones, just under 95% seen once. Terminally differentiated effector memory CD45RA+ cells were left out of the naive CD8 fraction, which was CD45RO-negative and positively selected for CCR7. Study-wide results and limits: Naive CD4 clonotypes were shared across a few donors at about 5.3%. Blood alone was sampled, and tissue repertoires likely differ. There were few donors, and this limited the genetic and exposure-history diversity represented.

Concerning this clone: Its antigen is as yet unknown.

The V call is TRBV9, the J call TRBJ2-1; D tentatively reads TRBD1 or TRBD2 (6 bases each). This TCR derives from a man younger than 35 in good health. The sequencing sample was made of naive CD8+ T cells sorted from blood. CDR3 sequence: CASSVAEGGNEQFF. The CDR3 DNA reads TGTGCCAGCAGCGTAGCGGAGGGGGGCAATGAGCAGTTCTTC.